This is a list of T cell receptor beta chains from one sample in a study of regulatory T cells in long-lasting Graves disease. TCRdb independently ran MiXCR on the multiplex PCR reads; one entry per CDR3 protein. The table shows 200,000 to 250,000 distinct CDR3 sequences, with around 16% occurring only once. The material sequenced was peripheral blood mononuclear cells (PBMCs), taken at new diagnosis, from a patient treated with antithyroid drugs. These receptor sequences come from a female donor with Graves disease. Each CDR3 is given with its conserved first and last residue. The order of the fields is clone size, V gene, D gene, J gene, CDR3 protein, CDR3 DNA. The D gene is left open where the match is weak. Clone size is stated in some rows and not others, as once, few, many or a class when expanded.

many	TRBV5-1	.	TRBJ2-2	CASSLGIGGELFF	TGCGCCAGCAGCTTGGGAATCGGCGGGGAGCTGTTTTTT
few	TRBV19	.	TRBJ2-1	CASSMRSGNSHEQFF	TGTGCCAGTAGTATGCGGAGCGGAAACAGCCATGAGCAGTTCTTC
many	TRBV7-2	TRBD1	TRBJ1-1	CASSWTGYMNTEAFF	TGTGCCAGCAGCTGGACAGGGTACATGAACACTGAAGCTTTCTTT
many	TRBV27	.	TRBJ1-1	CASSLKGWTEAFF	TGTGCCAGCAGTTTAAAAGGTTGGACTGAAGCTTTCTTT
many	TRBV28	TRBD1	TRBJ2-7	CASRETGGLWQYF	TGTGCCAGCAGGGAGACAGGGGGCTTGTGGCAGTACTTC
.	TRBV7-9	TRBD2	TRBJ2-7	CASSALAGGPWGEQYF	TGTGCCAGCAGCGCTCTAGCGGGAGGGCCCTGGGGCGAGCAGTACTTC
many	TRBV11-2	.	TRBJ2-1	CASSSHQGYEQFF	TGTGCCAGCAGCTCCCATCAGGGATATGAGCAGTTCTTC
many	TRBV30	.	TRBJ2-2	CAWSIITGELFF	TGTGCCTGGAGTATTATCACCGGGGAGCTGTTTTTT
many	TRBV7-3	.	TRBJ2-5	CASAPGKMETQYF	TGTGCCAGCGCCCCTGGGAAAATGGAGACCCAGTACTTC
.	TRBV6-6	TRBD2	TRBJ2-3	CASSYLADTDTQYF	TGTGCCAGCAGTTACCTAGCGGATACAGATACGCAGTATTTT
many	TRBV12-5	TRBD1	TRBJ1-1	CASGLGGLGGRNTEAFF	TGTGCTAGTGGTTTGGGCGGGTTAGGGGGCAGGAACACTGAAGCTTTCTTT
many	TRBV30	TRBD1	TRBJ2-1	CAWSEQGISYNEQFF	TGTGCCTGGAGTGAACAGGGGATTTCCTACAATGAGCAGTTCTTC
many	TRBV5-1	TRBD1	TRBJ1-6	CASSLAGTGGRSPLHF	TGCGCCAGCAGCTTGGCCGGGACAGGGGGAAGATCACCCCTCCACTTT
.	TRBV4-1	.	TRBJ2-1	CASSHSTSSNEQFF	TGCGCCAGCAGCCACTCGACTAGTTCCAATGAGCAGTTCTTC
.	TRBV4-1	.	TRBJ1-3	CASSPTLNQGDSGNTIYF	TGCGCCAGCAGCCCTACCCTTAACCAGGGAGACTCTGGAAACACCATATATTTT
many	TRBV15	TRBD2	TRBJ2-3	CATSDWTSGDTDTQYF	TGTGCCACCAGCGATTGGACTAGCGGGGACACAGATACGCAGTATTTT
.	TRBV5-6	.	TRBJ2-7	CASRRGTPLQLNDYEQYF	TGTGCCAGCAGAAGAGGGACCCCTCTACAACTAAACGACTACGAGCAGTACTTC
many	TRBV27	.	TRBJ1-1	CASSFDRPGVTEAFF	TGTGCCAGCAGTTTCGACAGGCCGGGGGTCACTGAAGCTTTCTTT
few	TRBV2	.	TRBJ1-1	CASTFLEDTEAFF	TGTGCCAGCACTTTCCTTGAGGACACTGAAGCTTTCTTT
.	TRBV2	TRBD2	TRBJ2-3	CASSQWTSGSSDTQYF	TGTGCCAGCAGTCAATGGACTAGCGGGAGTTCAGATACGCAGTATTTT
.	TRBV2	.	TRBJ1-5	CASSEKAGGNQPQHF	TGTGCCAGCAGTGAAAAGGCAGGGGGCAATCAGCCCCAGCATTTT
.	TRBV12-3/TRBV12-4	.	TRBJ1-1	CASSSVSGPGTEAFF	TGTGCCAGCAGTTCAGTTTCAGGTCCGGGCACTGAAGCTTTCTTT
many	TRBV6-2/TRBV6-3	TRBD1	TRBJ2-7	CASSYPDRDEQYF	TGTGCCAGCAGTTACCCGGACAGGGACGAGCAGTACTTC
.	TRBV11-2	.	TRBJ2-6	CASSLQILRANVLTF	TGTGCCAGCAGCCTCCAAATCCTAAGGGCCAACGTCCTGACTTTC
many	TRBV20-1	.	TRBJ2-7	CSARDYGLGGERRSSYEQYF	TGCAGTGCTAGAGATTACGGGCTTGGGGGTGAGCGGAGGAGCTCCTACGAGCAGTACTTC
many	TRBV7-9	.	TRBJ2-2	CASSISTGELFF	TGTGCCAGCAGCATATCCACCGGGGAGCTGTTTTTT
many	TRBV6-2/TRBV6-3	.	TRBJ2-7	CASSWGGGAYEQYF	TGTGCCAGCAGTTGGGGAGGGGGGGCCTACGAGCAGTACTTC
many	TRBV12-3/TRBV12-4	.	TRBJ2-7	CASRVDMSYEQYF	TGTGCCAGCAGGGTGGACATGTCCTACGAGCAGTACTTC
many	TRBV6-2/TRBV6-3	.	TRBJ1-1	CASSRQRNTEAFF	TGTGCCAGCAGTAGACAGAGGAACACTGAAGCTTTCTTT
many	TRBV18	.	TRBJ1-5	CASSRSGGSNQPQHF	TGTGCCAGCTCACGGTCCGGGGGGAGCAATCAGCCCCAGCATTTT
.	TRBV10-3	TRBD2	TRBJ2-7	CAIRTVGRPSYEQYF	TGTGCCATCAGAACGGTCGGGAGGCCTTCCTACGAGCAGTACTTC
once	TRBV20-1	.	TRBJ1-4	CSARDPGREGGEKLFF	TGCAGTGCTAGAGATCCCGGCAGGGAAGGAGGTGAAAAACTGTTTTTT
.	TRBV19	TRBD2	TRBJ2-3	CASRLAGGADTQYF	TGTGCCAGCCGACTAGCGGGAGGGGCAGATACGCAGTATTTT
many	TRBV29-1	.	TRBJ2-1	CSVEGWGLGSNEQFF	TGCAGCGTTGAAGGTTGGGGCTTGGGTTCGAATGAGCAGTTCTTC
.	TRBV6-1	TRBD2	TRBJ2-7	CASSEAPAGTGTRLAGAEQYF	TGTGCCAGCAGTGAAGCGCCCGCCGGGACAGGGACGAGACTAGCGGGAGCCGAGCAGTACTTC
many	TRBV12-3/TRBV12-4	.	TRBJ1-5	CASSLAAGNQPQHF	TGTGCCAGCAGTTTAGCGGCAGGCAATCAGCCCCAGCATTTT